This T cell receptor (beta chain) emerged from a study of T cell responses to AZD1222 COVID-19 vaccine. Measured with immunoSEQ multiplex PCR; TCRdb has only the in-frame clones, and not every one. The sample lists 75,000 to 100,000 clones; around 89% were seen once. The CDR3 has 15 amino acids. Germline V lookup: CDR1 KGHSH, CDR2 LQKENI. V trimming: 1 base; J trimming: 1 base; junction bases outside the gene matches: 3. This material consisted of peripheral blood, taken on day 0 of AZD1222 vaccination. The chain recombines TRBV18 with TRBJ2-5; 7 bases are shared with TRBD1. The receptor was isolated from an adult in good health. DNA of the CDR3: TGTGCCAGCTCACCACAGGGGACAGTCCAAGAGACCCAGTACTTC. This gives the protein CASSPQGTVQETQYF.